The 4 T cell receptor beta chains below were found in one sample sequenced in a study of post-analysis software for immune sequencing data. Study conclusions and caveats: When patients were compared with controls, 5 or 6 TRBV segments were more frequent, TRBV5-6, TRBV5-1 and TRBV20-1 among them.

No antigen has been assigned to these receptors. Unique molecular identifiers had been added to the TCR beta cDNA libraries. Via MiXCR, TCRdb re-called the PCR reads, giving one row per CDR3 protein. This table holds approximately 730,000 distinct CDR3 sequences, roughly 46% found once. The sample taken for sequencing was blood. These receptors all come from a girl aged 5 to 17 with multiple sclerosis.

Here the CDR3 reads CASSGSPGTGFEAFF. The CDR3, as DNA: TGTGCCAGCAGCGGCAGTCCCGGGACAGGGTTTGAAGCTTTCTTT. The gene calls are TRBV7-2 and TRBJ1-1, with TRBD1 matching 9 bases. After removal of 5 bases from V and 7 bases from J, the junction contained 11 bases not matched to a gene. This CDR3 is 15 amino acids long. In germline, CDR1 is SGHTA, CDR2 FQGNSA.

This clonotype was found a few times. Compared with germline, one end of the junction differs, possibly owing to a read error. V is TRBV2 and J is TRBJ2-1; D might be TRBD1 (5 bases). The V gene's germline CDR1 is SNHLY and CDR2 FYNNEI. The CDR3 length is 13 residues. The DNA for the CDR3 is TGTGCCAGCAGCGAAGTGGGTCAGGGTGAGCAGTTCTTC. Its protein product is CASSEVGQGEQFF.

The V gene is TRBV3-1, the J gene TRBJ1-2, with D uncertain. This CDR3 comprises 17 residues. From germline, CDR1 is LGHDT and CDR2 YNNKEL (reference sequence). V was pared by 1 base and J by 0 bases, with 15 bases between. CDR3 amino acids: CASSQGSEGFANYGYTF. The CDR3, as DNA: TGTGCCAGCAGCCAAGGTTCGGAGGGATTTGCTAACTATGGCTACACCTTC.

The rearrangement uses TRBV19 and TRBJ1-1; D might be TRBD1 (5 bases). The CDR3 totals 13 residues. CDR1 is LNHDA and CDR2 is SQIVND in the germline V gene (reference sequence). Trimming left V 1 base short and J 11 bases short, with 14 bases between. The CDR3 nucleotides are TGTGCCAGTAGTATAGTGGCAGGGACCCCCGCTTTCTTT. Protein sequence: CASSIVAGTPAFF.